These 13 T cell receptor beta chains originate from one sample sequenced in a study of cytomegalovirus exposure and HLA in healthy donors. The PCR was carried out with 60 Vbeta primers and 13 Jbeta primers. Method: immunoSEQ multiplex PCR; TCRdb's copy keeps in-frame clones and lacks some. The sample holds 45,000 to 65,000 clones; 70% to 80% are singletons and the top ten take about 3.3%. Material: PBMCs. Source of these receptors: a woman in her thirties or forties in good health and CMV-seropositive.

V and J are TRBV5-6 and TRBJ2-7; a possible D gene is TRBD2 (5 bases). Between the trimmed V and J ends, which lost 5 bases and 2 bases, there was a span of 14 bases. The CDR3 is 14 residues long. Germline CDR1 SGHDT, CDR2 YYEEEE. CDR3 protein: CASRPDSHTYEQYF. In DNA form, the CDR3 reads TGTGCCAGCAGACCGGACTCCCATACCTACGAGCAGTACTTC.

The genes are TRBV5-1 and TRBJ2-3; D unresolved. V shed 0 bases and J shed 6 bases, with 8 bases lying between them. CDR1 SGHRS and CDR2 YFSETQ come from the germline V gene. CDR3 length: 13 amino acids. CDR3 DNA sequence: TGCGCCAGCAGCTTGGCCGTTGTGGATACGCAGTATTTT. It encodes CASSLAVVDTQYF.

The CDR3 nucleotides read TGTGCCAGCAGCTCAGTAGCGGGGGGAATGCACGAGCAGTACTTC. Its translation: CASSSVAGGMHEQYF. The chain has TRBV11-2 and TRBJ2-7; TRBD2 matches 10 bases. The CDR3 totals 15 residues. V shed 4 bases and J 5 bases; nucleotides not matched to a gene: 8. Germline V CDR1 and CDR2: SGHAT, FQNNGV.

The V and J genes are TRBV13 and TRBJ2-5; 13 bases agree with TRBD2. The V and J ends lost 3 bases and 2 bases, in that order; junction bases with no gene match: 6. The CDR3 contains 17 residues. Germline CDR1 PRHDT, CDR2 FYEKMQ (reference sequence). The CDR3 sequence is CASSLFMGLAGQETQYF. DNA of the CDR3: TGTGCCAGCAGCTTGTTCATGGGACTAGCGGGGCAAGAGACCCAGTACTTC.

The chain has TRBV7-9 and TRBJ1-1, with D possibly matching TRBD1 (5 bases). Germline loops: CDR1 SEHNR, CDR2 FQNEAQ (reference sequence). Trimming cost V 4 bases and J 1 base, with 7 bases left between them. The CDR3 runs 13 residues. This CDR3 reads CASSSTGNTEAFF. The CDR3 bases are TGTGCCAGCAGCTCAACAGGGAACACTGAAGCTTTCTTT.

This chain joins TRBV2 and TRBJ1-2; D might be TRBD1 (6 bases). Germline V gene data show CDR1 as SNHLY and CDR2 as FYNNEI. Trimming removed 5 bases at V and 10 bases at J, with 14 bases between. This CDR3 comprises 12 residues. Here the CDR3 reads CASSPEDSHYTF. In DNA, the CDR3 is TGTGCCAGCAGTCCCGAGGACAGCCACTACACCTTC.

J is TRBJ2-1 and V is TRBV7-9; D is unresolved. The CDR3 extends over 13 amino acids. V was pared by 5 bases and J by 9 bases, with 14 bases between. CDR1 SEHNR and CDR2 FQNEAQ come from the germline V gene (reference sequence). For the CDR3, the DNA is TGTGCCAGCAGCAGACTCCCCCTTATTGAGCAGTTCTTC. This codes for CASSRLPLIEQFF.

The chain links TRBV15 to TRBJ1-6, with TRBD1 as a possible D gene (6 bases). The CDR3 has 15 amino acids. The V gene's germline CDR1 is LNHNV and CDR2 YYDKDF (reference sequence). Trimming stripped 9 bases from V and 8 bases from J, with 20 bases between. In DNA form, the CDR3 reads TGTGCCACTTCCCCGGGCGGGGGGCATTATTCACCCCTCCACTTT. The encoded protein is CATSPGGGHYSPLHF.

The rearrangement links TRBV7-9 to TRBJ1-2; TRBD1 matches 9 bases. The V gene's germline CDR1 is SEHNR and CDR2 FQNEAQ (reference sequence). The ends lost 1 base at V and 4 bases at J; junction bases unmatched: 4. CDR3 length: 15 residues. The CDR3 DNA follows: TGTGCCAGCAGCTTAGAACAGGGGGCCTTCTATGGCTACACCTTC. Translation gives CASSLEQGAFYGYTF.

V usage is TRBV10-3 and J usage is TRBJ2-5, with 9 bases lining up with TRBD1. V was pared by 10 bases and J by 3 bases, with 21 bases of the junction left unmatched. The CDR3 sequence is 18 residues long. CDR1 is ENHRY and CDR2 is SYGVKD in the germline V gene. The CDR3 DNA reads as TGTGCCAACCGACCCAGGGGGCAGAGACAGGGGGGGGAAGAGACCCAGTACTTC. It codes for CANRPRGQRQGGEETQYF.

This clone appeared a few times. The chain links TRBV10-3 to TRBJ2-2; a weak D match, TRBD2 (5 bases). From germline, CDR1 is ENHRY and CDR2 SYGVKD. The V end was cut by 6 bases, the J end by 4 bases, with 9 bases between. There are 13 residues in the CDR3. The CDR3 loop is CAISPRGTGELFF. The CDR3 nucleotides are TGTGCCATCAGCCCACGGGGCACCGGGGAGCTGTTTTTT.

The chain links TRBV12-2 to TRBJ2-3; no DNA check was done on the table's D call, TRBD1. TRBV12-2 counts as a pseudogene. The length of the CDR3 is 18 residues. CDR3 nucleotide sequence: TGTGCAAGTCGCTTAGCGTTCCCCAAACAGGGGAGCACAGATACGCAGTATTTT. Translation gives CASRLAFPKQGSTDTQYF.

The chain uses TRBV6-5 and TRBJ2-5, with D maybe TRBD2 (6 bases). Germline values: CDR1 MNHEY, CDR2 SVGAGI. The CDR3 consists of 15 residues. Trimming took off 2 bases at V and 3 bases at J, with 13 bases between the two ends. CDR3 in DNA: TGTGCCAGCAGTTACGGTGCCGGCGGGAAAGAGACCCAGTACTTC. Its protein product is CASSYGAGGKETQYF.